This TCR beta chain emerged from a study of blood T cells in healthy people across ages. Points from the study as a whole: Comparison with aged donors showed that long-lived donors had more naive CD4+ cells and higher diversity.

Through a sample-barcoded 5' primer and a J-beta primer mix, a second PCR was run for 7 to 11 cycles. Each cDNA molecule was tagged by a template-switch adaptor with 12 random nucleotides. TCRdb itself ran the 5' RACE reads through MiXCR, one entry per CDR3 protein. The sample carries 1.5 million to 2 million distinct CDR3 sequences, 28% recorded once. CDR1 and CDR2 from the germline V gene are SGHVS and FNYEAQ. This CDR3 has 18 residues. The trim removed 0 bases at V and 2 bases at J, leaving 8 bases unmatched. To note about this clonotype: What it binds is unknown.

Healthy Russian Caucasian donors spanned ages about 6 to 100 years. The receptor's source is a woman aged 25 to 39 in good health. The source material was blood. V and J are TRBV7-6 and TRBJ2-3; 10 bases are shared with TRBD2. The DNA of the CDR3 is TGTGCCAGCAGCTTAGCGTTGGTAGCGGGGGGAATCACAGATACGCAGTATTTT. This codes for CASSLALVAGGITDTQYF.